Below are 8 T cell receptor beta chains sequenced from a single sample in a study of blood T cell repertoires in COVID-19. TCRdb's table, derived via immunoSEQ multiplex PCR, lists solely in-frame clones and lacks some. The sample lists about 240,000 clones, roughly four fifths occurring once. The sample comprised peripheral blood. Every receptor here comes from a man between 25 and 39 years old who had recovered from COVID-19.

This clone was observed a single time. V and J are TRBV6-1 and TRBJ2-2; D gene ambiguous. The CDR3 runs 15 residues. The germline V gene has CDR1 MNHNS and CDR2 SASEGT. V was trimmed by 2 bases and J by 6 bases, leaving 13 bases between them. The CDR3 region is CASSERAFRSGELFF. In DNA form, the CDR3 reads TGTGCCAGCAGTGAACGTGCGTTTCGCTCCGGGGAGCTGTTTTTT.

This chain uses TRBV10-3 with TRBJ2-5; 7 bases are shared with TRBD1. The CDR3 length is 14 residues. Germline assignment: CDR1 ENHRY and CDR2 SYGVKD. V dropped 4 bases and J dropped 2; count of bases not matched to a gene: 4. The CDR3: CAISGGQQQETQYF. The DNA for the CDR3 is TGTGCCATCAGTGGGGGACAGCAGCAAGAGACCCAGTACTTC.

The V call is TRBV9, the J call TRBJ2-5; 9 bases are shared with TRBD2. CDR3 size: 15 residues. Per germline, CDR1 SGDLS and CDR2 YYNGEE. V was clipped by 0 bases and J by 4 bases; unmatched bases: 4. The CDR3 region has the DNA TGTGCCAGCAGCGTAGTTGGGACTAGCCTAGAGACCCAGTACTTC. This encodes CASSVVGTSLETQYF.

The chain joins TRBV6-6 to TRBJ1-1; 10 bases match TRBD1. J was trimmed by 2 bases and V by 2 bases; bases with no gene match: 5. The germline CDR1 and CDR2 sequences are MNHNY and SVGAGI (reference sequence). The CDR3 runs to 16 residues. CDR3 residues: CASSYRTGGENTEAFF. DNA of the CDR3: TGTGCCAGCAGTTACAGGACAGGGGGAGAAAACACTGAAGCTTTCTTT.

The V and J genes are TRBV7-8 and TRBJ1-2; 7 nucleotides match TRBD1. CDR3 size: 16 residues. Looked up from germline, CDR1 is SGHVS and CDR2 is FQNEAQ. The junction had 15 bases not matched to a gene; V was cut back by 5 bases and J by 6 bases. The CDR3 DNA reads as TGTGCCAGCAGCCTAATGGACAGGACCAATGCTGATGGCTACACCTTC. Protein product: CASSLMDRTNADGYTF.

The chain joins TRBV2 to TRBJ2-2, with TRBD1 as a possible D gene (5 bases). The CDR3 loop spans 14 amino acids. Trimming left V 3 bases short and J 1 base short, with 6 bases between. Per the germline V gene, CDR1 is SNHLY and CDR2 is FYNNEI. The CDR3 nucleotides read TGTGCCAGCAGTGACAGGGTGAACACCGGGGAGCTGTTTTTT. This translates into CASSDRVNTGELFF.

The chain employs TRBV9 and TRBJ1-1, with D possibly matching TRBD1 (5 bases). Germline V gene data show CDR1 as SGDLS and CDR2 as YYNGEE. This CDR3 spans 12 amino acids. Trimming took 4 bases from V and 11 from J, leaving 15 bases between them. CDR3 protein: CASSRGGEDAFF. In DNA, the CDR3 is TGTGCCAGCAGCAGGGGTGGGGAAGACGCTTTCTTT.

The V gene is TRBV5-5, the J gene TRBJ2-7; 11 bases line up with TRBD1. The CDR3 is 14 amino acids. Germline values: CDR1 SGHKS, CDR2 YYEKEE (reference sequence). V was clipped by 0 bases and J by 6 bases; unmatched bases: 2. CDR3 coding DNA: TGTGCCAGCAGCTTGGCCGGGACAGGGGGCGAGCAGTACGTC. Translating it yields CASSLAGTGGEQYV.